This T cell receptor (beta chain) is from a study of blood T cell repertoires in COVID-19. Study context: Whether acute or convalescent, the COVID-19 samples came from the United States, Italy and Spain. Sources were T cells, B-cell-depleted T cells, or PBMCs; the material itself was cDNA or gDNA.

In the source study's methods: The authors estimated nucleated cell counts from reference gene primer amplification. Repertoires were generated with immunoSEQ multiplex PCR, while TCRdb's copy carries only in-frame clones and drops some. V, J and clone size are those of that table, while D and trimming were read from the DNA. The data hold approximately 200,000 clones, with around 85% observed a single time. Looked up from germline, CDR1 is SGHNT and CDR2 is YENEEA. The CDR3 is 20 amino acids. With V trimmed by 3 bases and J by 5 bases, 22 bases remained unmatched. Sequencing was carried out using peripheral blood. The chain links TRBV11-3 to TRBJ2-1, with 7 bases matching TRBD1. This TCR was recovered from a man aged 70-80 years with active or convalescent COVID-19. DNA for the CDR3: TGTGCCAGCAGCTTCGATTCGCGGACAGGTTTTTTTATGACAAACAATGAGCAGTTCTTC. This sequence encodes CASSFDSRTGFFMTNNEQFF.